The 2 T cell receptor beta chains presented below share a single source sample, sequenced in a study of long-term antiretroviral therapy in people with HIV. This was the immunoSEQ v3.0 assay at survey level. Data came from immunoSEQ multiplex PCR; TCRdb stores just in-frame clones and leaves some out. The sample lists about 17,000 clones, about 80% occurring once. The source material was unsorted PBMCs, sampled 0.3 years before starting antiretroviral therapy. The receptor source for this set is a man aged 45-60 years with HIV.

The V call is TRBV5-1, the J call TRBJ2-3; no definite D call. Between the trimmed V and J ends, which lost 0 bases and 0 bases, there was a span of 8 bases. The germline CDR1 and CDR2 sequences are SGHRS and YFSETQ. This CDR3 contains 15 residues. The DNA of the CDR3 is TGCGCCAGCAGCTTGGTTCCCGGGAGCACAGATACGCAGTATTTT. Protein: CASSLVPGSTDTQYF.

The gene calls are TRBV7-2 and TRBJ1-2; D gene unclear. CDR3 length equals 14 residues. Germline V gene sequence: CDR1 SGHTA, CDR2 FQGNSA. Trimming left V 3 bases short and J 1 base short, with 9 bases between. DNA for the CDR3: TGTGCCAGCAGCTTCTCCCGACATAACTATGGCTACACCTTC. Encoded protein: CASSFSRHNYGYTF.